A selection of T cell receptor beta chains follows, all from one sample in a study of blood T cell repertoires in COVID-19. Method: immunoSEQ multiplex PCR; TCRdb's copy keeps in-frame clones and lacks some. The repertoire holds approximately 400,000 clones, approximately 90% seen once, with about 0.9% in the top ten. The sequenced sample was PBMCs or T cells enriched from blood (not recorded which). The receptors were gathered from a middle-aged woman who had been exposed to COVID-19. Each CDR3 is given with its conserved first and last residue. D genes are given only for firm matches. A clone size is listed for some rows: how often the clone was seen (once, few, many), or a class if it is expanded.

j_call: TRBJ1-1
clone_size: .
v_call: TRBV5-1
d_call: .
cdr3_aa: CASSLDPLTEAFF
cdr3_nt: TGCGCCAGCAGCTTGGACCCACTTACTGAAGCTTTCTTT

j_call: TRBJ1-2
clone_size: .
v_call: TRBV13
d_call: TRBD1
cdr3_aa: CASSLSGTGGWGYTF
cdr3_nt: TGTGCCAGCAGCTTATCTGGGACAGGGGGTTGGGGCTACACCTTC

j_call: TRBJ1-6
clone_size: .
v_call: TRBV5-5
d_call: .
cdr3_aa: CASSFTDSYNSPLHF
cdr3_nt: TGTGCCAGCAGCTTCACTGACAGCTATAATTCACCCCTCCACTTT

j_call: TRBJ2-7
clone_size: .
v_call: TRBV5-1
d_call: TRBD1
cdr3_aa: CASSATGAGYEQYF
cdr3_nt: TGCGCCAGCAGTGCGACAGGGGCCGGTTACGAGCAGTACTTC

j_call: TRBJ1-1
clone_size: .
v_call: TRBV7-8
d_call: TRBD1
cdr3_aa: CASSWRPTTGGLTEAFF
cdr3_nt: TGTGCCAGCAGCTGGCGACCTACCACAGGGGGCCTCACTGAAGCTTTCTTT

j_call: TRBJ1-1
clone_size: once
v_call: TRBV6-5
d_call: .
cdr3_aa: CASRKQGGRLAFF
cdr3_nt: TGTGCCAGCAGAAAACAGGGTGGGCGATTGGCTTTCTTT

j_call: TRBJ1-6
clone_size: .
v_call: TRBV30
d_call: TRBD1
cdr3_aa: CAWSRSQGYYNSPLHF
cdr3_nt: TGTGCCTGGAGTCGATCACAGGGGTACTATAATTCACCCCTCCACTTT

j_call: TRBJ1-6
clone_size: .
v_call: TRBV6-2/TRBV6-3
d_call: TRBD1
cdr3_aa: CASSWGQGNSPLHF
cdr3_nt: TGTGCCAGCAGTTGGGGACAGGGAAATTCACCCCTCCACTTT

j_call: TRBJ1-1
clone_size: .
v_call: TRBV5-1
d_call: .
cdr3_aa: CASSSTLRVEAFF
cdr3_nt: TGCGCCAGCAGCTCCACCCTGAGGGTAGAGGCTTTCTTT

j_call: TRBJ2-2
clone_size: .
v_call: TRBV15
d_call: .
cdr3_aa: CATSRVPAAGELFF
cdr3_nt: TGTGCCACCAGCAGAGTCCCGGCGGCCGGGGAGCTGTTTTTT

j_call: TRBJ2-3
clone_size: .
v_call: TRBV5-1
d_call: TRBD2
cdr3_aa: CASSRTSGPGTDTQYF
cdr3_nt: TGCGCCAGCAGCCGGACTAGCGGGCCAGGCACAGATACGCAGTATTTT

j_call: TRBJ2-5
clone_size: .
v_call: TRBV15
d_call: TRBD2
cdr3_aa: CATSRDTLAGGQETQYF
cdr3_nt: TGTGCCACCAGCAGAGACACCCTAGCGGGAGGCCAAGAGACCCAGTACTTC

j_call: TRBJ2-3
clone_size: .
v_call: TRBV29-1
d_call: TRBD2
cdr3_aa: CSVEVPGGLAYGTQYF
cdr3_nt: TGCAGCGTTGAAGTCCCAGGTGGACTAGCGTACGGTACGCAGTATTTT

j_call: TRBJ2-5
clone_size: .
v_call: TRBV27
d_call: .
cdr3_aa: CASSLGRGRWETQYF
cdr3_nt: TGTGCCAGCAGTTTAGGTCGGGGGAGGTGGGAGACCCAGTACTTC

j_call: TRBJ2-7
clone_size: .
v_call: TRBV11-3
d_call: .
cdr3_aa: CASSLAGVPYEQYF
cdr3_nt: TGTGCCAGCAGCTTAGCGGGTGTCCCCTACGAGCAGTACTTC

j_call: TRBJ1-3
clone_size: once
v_call: TRBV6-5
d_call: TRBD1
cdr3_aa: CATRTGDSGNTIYF
cdr3_nt: TGTGCCACCCGAACAGGGGACTCTGGAAACACCATATATTTT

j_call: TRBJ1-2
clone_size: .
v_call: TRBV2
d_call: .
cdr3_aa: CASSVSSAGLYGYTF
cdr3_nt: TGTGCCAGCAGTGTATCTTCCGCAGGTCTCTATGGCTACACCTTC

j_call: TRBJ1-3
clone_size: .
v_call: TRBV6-5
d_call: TRBD1
cdr3_aa: CASSWGQGSGNTIYF
cdr3_nt: TGTGCCAGCAGTTGGGGACAGGGCTCCGGAAACACCATATATTTT

j_call: TRBJ1-2
clone_size: .
v_call: TRBV12-3/TRBV12-4
d_call: .
cdr3_aa: CASSLEPGGYTF
cdr3_nt: TGTGCCAGCAGTTTAGAACCGGGTGGCTACACCTTC

j_call: TRBJ2-2
clone_size: .
v_call: TRBV27
d_call: .
cdr3_aa: CASSPDRRNTGELFF
cdr3_nt: TGTGCCAGCAGTCCTGACAGGAGGAACACCGGGGAGCTGTTTTTT

j_call: TRBJ1-4
clone_size: .
v_call: TRBV28
d_call: TRBD1
cdr3_aa: CASSLRGSEKLFF
cdr3_nt: TGTGCCAGCAGTCTCAGGGGGAGTGAAAAACTGTTTTTT

j_call: TRBJ2-3
clone_size: once
v_call: TRBV29-1
d_call: .
cdr3_aa: CSVVTDTDTQYF
cdr3_nt: TGCAGCGTTGTGACAGACACAGATACGCAGTATTTT

j_call: TRBJ1-5
clone_size: .
v_call: TRBV15
d_call: .
cdr3_aa: CATSGVEGQSNQPQHF
cdr3_nt: TGTGCCACCAGCGGGGTGGAGGGCCAGAGCAATCAGCCCCAGCATTTT

j_call: TRBJ2-7
clone_size: .
v_call: TRBV7-2
d_call: TRBD2
cdr3_aa: CASSRGGTTSYEQYF
cdr3_nt: TGTGCCAGCAGCCGGGGGGGGACCACTTCCTACGAGCAGTACTTC

j_call: TRBJ2-1
clone_size: .
v_call: TRBV3-1/TRBV3-2
d_call: TRBD2
cdr3_aa: CASSQTSGGYNEQFF
cdr3_nt: TGTGCCAGCAGCCAGACTAGCGGGGGCTACAATGAGCAGTTCTTC

j_call: TRBJ1-2
clone_size: .
v_call: TRBV6-1
d_call: TRBD1
cdr3_aa: CASSEGTGTGLYGYTF
cdr3_nt: TGTGCCAGCAGTGAGGGTACCGGGACAGGACTCTATGGCTACACCTTC

j_call: TRBJ2-1
clone_size: .
v_call: TRBV27
d_call: TRBD2
cdr3_aa: CASSLTSGGLNEQFF
cdr3_nt: TGTGCCAGCAGTTTAACTAGCGGGGGGCTGAATGAGCAGTTCTTC

j_call: TRBJ1-4
clone_size: .
v_call: TRBV18
d_call: TRBD1
cdr3_aa: CASSLRQGTNEKLFF
cdr3_nt: TGTGCCAGCTCCCTTCGACAGGGGACTAATGAAAAACTGTTTTTT

j_call: TRBJ2-5
clone_size: .
v_call: TRBV5-1
d_call: TRBD1
cdr3_aa: CASSPLRGPHQETQYF
cdr3_nt: TGCGCCAGCAGCCCACTGAGGGGGCCGCACCAAGAGACCCAGTACTTC

j_call: TRBJ2-1
clone_size: .
v_call: TRBV9
d_call: TRBD1
cdr3_aa: CASSGGQGSYNEQFF
cdr3_nt: TGTGCCAGCAGCGGGGGACAGGGCTCCTACAATGAGCAGTTCTTC

j_call: TRBJ1-5
clone_size: .
v_call: TRBV27
d_call: .
cdr3_aa: CASSLRENQPQHF
cdr3_nt: TGTGCCAGCAGTTTAAGGGAGAATCAGCCCCAGCATTTT

j_call: TRBJ1-4
clone_size: .
v_call: TRBV12-3/TRBV12-4
d_call: .
cdr3_aa: CASRLSEKLFF
cdr3_nt: TGTGCCAGCAGACTGAGTGAAAAACTGTTTTTT

j_call: TRBJ1-2
clone_size: .
v_call: TRBV30
d_call: .
cdr3_aa: CAWSVMGARAGYTF
cdr3_nt: TGTGCCTGGAGTGTTATGGGGGCCCGAGCGGGCTACACCTTC

j_call: TRBJ2-5
clone_size: .
v_call: TRBV5-1
d_call: TRBD1
cdr3_aa: CASSGGTGKETQYF
cdr3_nt: TGCGCCAGCAGCGGGGGGACAGGTAAAGAGACCCAGTACTTC

j_call: TRBJ2-7
clone_size: .
v_call: TRBV30
d_call: .
cdr3_aa: CAWSSPYSYEQYF
cdr3_nt: TGTGCCTGGAGTTCCCCCTATTCCTACGAGCAGTACTTC

j_call: TRBJ1-1
clone_size: .
v_call: TRBV5-5
d_call: TRBD1
cdr3_aa: CASSFSGTGGRVAFF
cdr3_nt: TGTGCCAGCAGCTTCTCCGGGACAGGGGGCCGGGTAGCTTTCTTT

j_call: TRBJ1-1
clone_size: .
v_call: TRBV19
d_call: .
cdr3_aa: CASSIDSQVLGTEAFF
cdr3_nt: TGTGCCAGTAGTATAGATTCGCAGGTGCTGGGCACTGAAGCTTTCTTT

j_call: TRBJ2-1
clone_size: .
v_call: TRBV19
d_call: .
cdr3_aa: CASSMDILAYNEQFF
cdr3_nt: TGTGCCAGTAGTATGGACATCCTGGCCTACAATGAGCAGTTCTTC

j_call: TRBJ1-1
clone_size: .
v_call: TRBV19
d_call: .
cdr3_aa: CASSTTGNTEAFF
cdr3_nt: TGTGCCAGTAGTACGACAGGGAACACTGAAGCTTTCTTT

j_call: TRBJ2-1
clone_size: once
v_call: TRBV18
d_call: TRBD1
cdr3_aa: CASSYAGTGRHEQFF
cdr3_nt: TGTGCCAGCTCTTACGCCGGGACAGGGCGCCATGAGCAGTTCTTC

j_call: TRBJ1-1
clone_size: .
v_call: TRBV13
d_call: .
cdr3_aa: CASSVTEIRNTEAFF
cdr3_nt: TGTGCCAGCAGTGTCACGGAGATTCGGAACACTGAAGCTTTCTTT

j_call: TRBJ1-1
clone_size: .
v_call: TRBV20-1
d_call: .
cdr3_aa: CSAFRELEAFF
cdr3_nt: TGCAGTGCTTTTCGGGAACTCGAAGCTTTCTTT

j_call: TRBJ1-1
clone_size: .
v_call: TRBV6-5
d_call: TRBD1
cdr3_aa: CASRTPGGNTEAFF
cdr3_nt: TGTGCCAGCAGGACCCCAGGGGGCAACACTGAAGCTTTCTTT

j_call: TRBJ2-1
clone_size: .
v_call: TRBV27
d_call: TRBD2
cdr3_aa: CASSRGLAGGQTYNEQFF
cdr3_nt: TGTGCCAGCAGTAGGGGACTAGCGGGGGGTCAGACCTACAATGAGCAGTTCTTC

j_call: TRBJ2-2
clone_size: .
v_call: TRBV4-2
d_call: .
cdr3_aa: CASSQKRELGGTGELFF
cdr3_nt: TGTGCCAGCAGCCAAAAGAGAGAACTAGGGGGCACCGGGGAGCTGTTTTTT

j_call: TRBJ2-1
clone_size: .
v_call: TRBV19
d_call: .
cdr3_aa: CASSRRVLAESSYNEQFF
cdr3_nt: TGTGCCAGTAGTAGGAGAGTGTTAGCGGAGAGCTCCTACAATGAGCAGTTCTTC

j_call: TRBJ1-2
clone_size: .
v_call: TRBV3-1/TRBV3-2
d_call: .
cdr3_aa: CASSQGAGRSYGYTF
cdr3_nt: TGTGCCAGCAGCCAAGGCGCTGGGCGAAGCTATGGCTACACCTTC

j_call: TRBJ1-5
clone_size: few
v_call: TRBV5-4
d_call: .
cdr3_aa: CASSLWGGPNQPQHF
cdr3_nt: TGTGCCAGCAGCTTGTGGGGGGGCCCGAATCAGCCCCAGCATTTT

j_call: TRBJ1-5
clone_size: few
v_call: TRBV11-3
d_call: .
cdr3_aa: CVSRANSNQPQHF
cdr3_nt: TGTGTAAGTAGAGCAAATAGCAATCAGCCCCAGCATTTT

j_call: TRBJ1-1
clone_size: .
v_call: TRBV27
d_call: .
cdr3_aa: CASSLGGGNTEAFF
cdr3_nt: TGTGCCAGCAGTTTAGGGGGGGGTAACACTGAAGCTTTCTTT

j_call: TRBJ2-7
clone_size: .
v_call: TRBV3-1/TRBV3-2
d_call: .
cdr3_aa: CASSQVGAYSEQYF
cdr3_nt: TGTGCCAGCAGCCAAGTTGGAGCTTATAGCGAGCAGTACTTC

j_call: TRBJ2-3
clone_size: .
v_call: TRBV6-2/TRBV6-3
d_call: TRBD2
cdr3_aa: CASSYAAGRGLTDTQYF
cdr3_nt: TGTGCCAGCAGTTACGCCGCTGGGAGGGGATTGACAGATACGCAGTATTTT

j_call: TRBJ2-7
clone_size: few
v_call: TRBV19
d_call: .
cdr3_aa: CASSNQGYEQYF
cdr3_nt: TGTGCCAGTAGTAATCAGGGCTACGAGCAGTACTTC

j_call: TRBJ2-7
clone_size: .
v_call: TRBV3-1/TRBV3-2
d_call: .
cdr3_aa: CASSSQRSSYEQYF
cdr3_nt: TGTGCCAGCAGCTCCCAGAGGAGCTCCTACGAGCAGTACTTC

j_call: TRBJ1-5
clone_size: .
v_call: TRBV20-1
d_call: .
cdr3_aa: CSASRRTSSNQPQHF
cdr3_nt: TGCAGTGCTAGTCGCAGGACATCGAGCAATCAGCCCCAGCATTTT

j_call: TRBJ2-7
clone_size: .
v_call: TRBV2
d_call: .
cdr3_aa: CASRGRAVSYEQYF
cdr3_nt: TGTGCCAGCAGGGGCAGGGCCGTCTCCTACGAGCAGTACTTC

j_call: TRBJ1-6
clone_size: .
v_call: TRBV7-2
d_call: TRBD1
cdr3_aa: CASSSRGRGPLHF
cdr3_nt: TGTGCCAGCAGCTCCAGGGGGCGAGGACCCCTCCACTTT

j_call: TRBJ2-1
clone_size: .
v_call: TRBV19
d_call: TRBD2
cdr3_aa: CASSTRERGEQFF
cdr3_nt: TGTGCCAGTAGTACCCGGGAGCGGGGTGAGCAGTTCTTC

j_call: TRBJ1-2
clone_size: .
v_call: TRBV15
d_call: .
cdr3_aa: CATSRLDGGRSYGYTF
cdr3_nt: TGTGCCACCAGCAGATTAGACGGAGGTAGGAGCTATGGCTACACCTTC